This entry lists 13 T cell receptor beta chains sequenced from one sample in a study of blood T cells in healthy people across ages. Primed by a sample-barcoded 5' primer and a J-beta primer mix, a second PCR proceeded for 7 to 11 cycles. One entry per CDR3 protein results from TCRdb running MiXCR on the 5' RACE reads. The sample consists of 1.5 million or so distinct CDR3 sequences, approximately 43% of them appearing once. Input material: blood. These receptors originate from a woman aged 18-30 years in good health.

This clonotype was observed a few times. The chain is built from TRBV5-5 and TRBJ1-1; 7 bases align to TRBD1. This CDR3 has 14 residues. The J segment lost 5 bases and the V segment lost 2 bases, leaving 6 bases of the junction unmatched. In germline, CDR1 is SGHKS, CDR2 YYEKEE (reference sequence). The CDR3: CASSFRQGDTEAFF. The DNA of the CDR3 is TGTGCCAGCAGCTTCCGACAGGGTGATACTGAAGCTTTCTTT.

J is TRBJ2-1 and V is TRBV13; no definite D call. CDR3 length: 15 amino acids. Trimming cost V 2 bases and J 9 bases, with 17 bases left between them. From germline, CDR1 is PRHDT and CDR2 FYEKMQ (reference sequence). The CDR3 here is CASSLSRSPILEQFF. The CDR3 coding sequence is TGTGCCAGCAGCTTAAGTAGGTCCCCAATTCTTGAGCAGTTCTTC. The variable domain in full, with the rest retrieved from reference TRBV13 and TRBJ2-1, is AAGVIQSPRHLIKEKRETATLKCYPIPRHDTVYWYQQGPGQDPQFLISFYEKMQSDKGSIPDRFSAQQFSDYHSELNMSSLELGDSALYFCASSLSRSPILEQFFGPGTRLTVL.

The rearrangement joins TRBV4-1 to TRBJ2-7, with TRBD1 matching over 9 bases. The CDR3 has 17 residues. V shed 2 bases and J 0 bases; nucleotides not matched to a gene: 8. Germline V gene data show CDR1 as MGHRA and CDR2 as YSYEKL. CDR3 sequence: CASSQLSGTGNSYEQYF. The CDR3 region has the DNA TGCGCCAGCAGCCAACTTTCCGGGACAGGGAACTCCTACGAGCAGTACTTC.

The rearrangement links TRBV27 to TRBJ2-1; D uncertain. V lost 7 bases to trimming and J lost 4 bases, with 11 bases between them. Germline V lookup: CDR1 MNHEY, CDR2 SMNVEV (reference sequence). The CDR3 totals 13 residues. The CDR3 sequence is CASTPLGYNEQFF. In nucleotides, the CDR3 is TGTGCCAGCACTCCTCTAGGGTACAATGAGCAGTTCTTC.

The chain employs TRBV12-3 or TRBV12-4 and TRBJ2-5; D is perhaps TRBD2 (6 bases). This CDR3 comprises 14 residues. Trimming left V 5 bases short and J 5 bases short, with 15 bases between. CDR3 nucleotide sequence: TGTGCCAGCAGTCCGGGACTTCGGGTCGAGACCCAGTACTTC. Residues: CASSPGLRVETQYF.

The V gene is TRBV6-8, the J gene TRBJ2-4, with no clear D. The J call is doubtful: the DNA matches TRBJ2-7 better. Germline-derived CDR1 and CDR2 are MNHGY and SAAAGT. CDR3 length: 12 residues. This CDR3 is CASRYVRYEQYF. CDR3 DNA: TGTGCCAGCAGGTATGTTCGCTACGAGCAGTACTTC.

This clonotype occurred a few times. The chain uses TRBV29-1 and TRBJ2-7, with TRBD1 matching 9 bases. J lost 3 bases, V lost 6 bases, and 15 bases had no gene match. The CDR3 is 16 amino acids. Germline V gene data show CDR1 as SQVTM and CDR2 as ANQGSEA. The CDR3 is CSVNQRIGTGHYEQYF. The CDR3 DNA sequence: TGCAGCGTCAACCAAAGGATCGGGACAGGGCACTACGAGCAGTACTTC.

The gene calls are TRBV20-1 and TRBJ2-3; D gene uncertain. This CDR3 region has 14 residues. Deletions cut 3 bases from V and 2 bases from J, with 12 bases between. From germline, CDR1 is DFQATT and CDR2 SNEGSKA (reference sequence). The CDR3 DNA sequence: TGCAGTGCTAGTCTCCAGCGATCCACAGATACGCAGTATTTT. Residues: CSASLQRSTDTQYF.

The chain couples TRBV3-1 to TRBJ1-1; weak D call: TRBD1 (5 bases). The CDR3 extends over 15 amino acids. CDR1 is LGHDT, CDR2 YNNKEL, per germline (reference sequence). V shed 4 bases and J shed 5 bases, with 17 bases lying between them. In DNA form, the CDR3 reads TGTGCCAGCAGCCTTACGATTGGTAAGGGGACTGAAGCTTTCTTT. Residues: CASSLTIGKGTEAFF.

The chain uses TRBV6-2 or TRBV6-3 and TRBJ1-1, with D tentatively TRBD1 (5 bases). Germline assignment: CDR1 MNHEY and CDR2 SVGEGT. The CDR3 runs 16 residues. Trimming removed 0 bases from V and 5 bases from J, with 16 bases in between. CDR3 amino acids: CASSYSLGRAGTEAFF. CDR3 nucleotides: TGTGCCAGCAGTTACTCCCTGGGCAGGGCAGGGACTGAAGCTTTCTTT.

This chain uses TRBV24-1 with TRBJ2-1; D gene ambiguous. CDR3 length: 18 amino acids. CDR1 and CDR2 from the germline V gene are KGHDR and SFDVKD. V shed 4 bases and J shed 6 bases, with 24 bases lying between them. Written as DNA, the CDR3 is TGTGCCACCAGTGACAGACCGGGCCTAAAGGTCAATTCCAATGAGCAGTTCTTC. Protein product: CATSDRPGLKVNSNEQFF.

This sequence joins TRBV3-1 and TRBJ1-2, with D uncertain. Trimming removed 0 bases at V and 9 bases at J, with 17 bases between. The CDR3 runs 15 residues. In germline, CDR1 is LGHDT, CDR2 YNNKEL (reference sequence). The CDR3, as DNA: TGTGCCAGCAGCCAAGATATCGGGCAGAAGAGGAGCTACACCTTC. Its protein is CASSQDIGQKRSYTF.

This clonotype appeared many times. This sequence joins TRBV6-6 and TRBJ1-6; 7 bases fit TRBD1. From germline, CDR1 is MNHNY and CDR2 SVGAGI (reference sequence). The CDR3 is made up of 14 amino acids. V lost 6 bases, J lost 7 bases, and 6 bases stayed unmatched. The CDR3 bases are TGTGCCAGCAGGCAAACAGGGGACAATTCACCCCTCCACTTT. Its protein product is CASRQTGDNSPLHF.